This is a list of T cell receptor beta chains from one sample in a study of control samples from healthy donors and cancer patients. The method was immunoSEQ multiplex PCR; TCRdb's version includes in-frame clones alone and lacks a portion of them. This sample has 60,000 to 65,000 clones; roughly 85% occur once, and the top ten carry approximately 5%. Sequencing used blood. These receptors all stem from a middle-aged man in good health. CDR3s include the opening cysteine and the closing phenylalanine or tryptophan. The order of the fields is V gene, D gene, CDR3 length, J gene, clone size, CDR3 protein, CDR3 DNA. D genes are given only for firm matches. The size of a clone is reported for some rows only, either as once, few or many, or as a class for expanded clones.

v_gene: TRBV5-1
d_gene: NA
len: 13
j_gene: TRBJ1-5
abundance: NA
CDR3aa: CASSQGDGQPQHF
CDR3nt: TGCGCCAGCAGCCAAGGGGACGGGCAGCCCCAGCATTTT

v_gene: TRBV9
d_gene: TRBD2
len: 18
j_gene: TRBJ2-6
abundance: few
CDR3aa: CASSVDEAGDSGANVLTF
CDR3nt: TGTGCCAGCAGCGTAGACGAAGCGGGAGACTCTGGGGCCAACGTCCTGACTTTC

v_gene: TRBV7-3
d_gene: NA
len: 15
j_gene: TRBJ1-1
abundance: NA
CDR3aa: CASSYNGGSNTEAFF
CDR3nt: TGTGCCAGCAGCTATAATGGGGGCTCGAACACTGAAGCTTTCTTT

v_gene: TRBV4-1
d_gene: NA
len: 17
j_gene: TRBJ2-1
abundance: medium-sized
CDR3aa: CASSQVDIISSYNEQFF
CDR3nt: TGCGCCAGCAGCCAAGTCGACATTATCAGCTCCTACAATGAGCAGTTCTTC

v_gene: TRBV11-3
d_gene: NA
len: 12
j_gene: TRBJ2-1
abundance: NA
CDR3aa: CASSLVPNEQFF
CDR3nt: TGTGCCAGCAGCTTAGTCCCCAATGAGCAGTTCTTC

v_gene: TRBV2
d_gene: NA
len: 15
j_gene: TRBJ2-7
abundance: NA
CDR3aa: CASRGDRKTSYEQYF
CDR3nt: TGTGCCAGCAGAGGAGACAGGAAGACCTCCTACGAGCAGTACTTC

v_gene: TRBV7-9
d_gene: NA
len: 13
j_gene: TRBJ2-1
abundance: NA
CDR3aa: CASEEGFHNEQFF
CDR3nt: TGTGCCTCTGAGGAGGGGTTCCACAATGAGCAGTTCTTC

v_gene: TRBV6-5
d_gene: NA
len: 11
j_gene: TRBJ1-3
abundance: once
CDR3aa: CASIQRNTIYF
CDR3nt: TGTGCCAGCATCCAGAGGAACACCATATATTTT

v_gene: TRBV7-9
d_gene: TRBD1
len: 16
j_gene: TRBJ1-4
abundance: few
CDR3aa: CASSPGQLPFEEKLFF
CDR3nt: TGTGCCAGCAGCCCGGGACAGCTCCCCTTCGAGGAAAAACTGTTTTTT

v_gene: TRBV3-1/TRBV3-2
d_gene: NA
len: 17
j_gene: TRBJ2-1
abundance: NA
CDR3aa: CASSQDVGDRAYNEQFF
CDR3nt: TGTGCCAGCAGCCAAGACGTCGGGGATAGGGCCTACAATGAGCAGTTCTTC

v_gene: TRBV7-9
d_gene: NA
len: 13
j_gene: TRBJ1-1
abundance: NA
CDR3aa: CASSSTQNTEAFF
CDR3nt: TGTGCCAGCAGCTCTACCCAGAACACTGAAGCTTTCTTT

v_gene: TRBV10-3
d_gene: TRBD1
len: 12
j_gene: TRBJ1-1
abundance: once
CDR3aa: CATDRGQNEAFF
CDR3nt: TGTGCCACTGACAGGGGGCAGAATGAAGCTTTCTTT

v_gene: TRBV11-2
d_gene: NA
len: 15
j_gene: TRBJ1-1
abundance: NA
CDR3aa: CASSPTATGNTEAFF
CDR3nt: TGTGCCAGCAGCCCGACCGCGACAGGGAACACTGAAGCTTTCTTT

v_gene: TRBV11-2
d_gene: NA
len: 16
j_gene: TRBJ1-2
abundance: NA
CDR3aa: CASSSQGQTKLYGYTF
CDR3nt: TGTGCCAGCAGCTCCCAGGGGCAGACGAAACTCTATGGCTACACCTTC

v_gene: TRBV7-9
d_gene: NA
len: 9
j_gene: TRBJ2-3
abundance: few
CDR3aa: CASSDTQYF
CDR3nt: TGTGCCAGTAGTGATACGCAGTATTTT

v_gene: TRBV7-2
d_gene: TRBD1
len: 14
j_gene: TRBJ2-7
abundance: NA
CDR3aa: CASSLWTGNYEQYF
CDR3nt: TGTGCCAGCAGCTTATGGACAGGGAACTACGAGCAGTACTTC

v_gene: TRBV18
d_gene: TRBD2
len: 16
j_gene: TRBJ2-3
abundance: NA
CDR3aa: CASSPGLAGGDLKQYF
CDR3nt: TGTGCCAGCTCACCAGGACTAGCGGGGGGCGACTTGAAGCAGTATTTT

v_gene: TRBV28
d_gene: NA
len: 15
j_gene: TRBJ2-2
abundance: NA
CDR3aa: CASSLGEVDTGELFF
CDR3nt: TGTGCCAGCAGTTTAGGCGAGGTAGACACCGGGGAGCTGTTTTTT

v_gene: TRBV28
d_gene: TRBD1
len: 17
j_gene: TRBJ2-4
abundance: NA
CDR3aa: CASSLAAGTGGAYIQYF
CDR3nt: TGTGCCAGCAGTTTAGCGGCGGGGACAGGGGGCGCGTACATTCAGTACTTC

v_gene: TRBV3-1/TRBV3-2
d_gene: NA
len: 14
j_gene: TRBJ1-6
abundance: NA
CDR3aa: CASSQHVSNSPLHF
CDR3nt: TGTGCCAGCAGCCAACATGTCTCCAATTCACCCCTCCACTTT

v_gene: TRBV5-1
d_gene: NA
len: 15
j_gene: TRBJ2-2
abundance: once
CDR3aa: CASSLGAGVTGELFF
CDR3nt: TGCGCCAGCAGCTTGGGGGCAGGGGTTACCGGGGAGCTGTTTTTT

v_gene: TRBV27
d_gene: NA
len: 16
j_gene: TRBJ2-1
abundance: NA
CDR3aa: CASSPADRRGVDEQFF
CDR3nt: TGTGCCAGCAGCCCCGCGGACAGGCGGGGGGTCGATGAGCAGTTCTTC

v_gene: TRBV20-1
d_gene: NA
len: 13
j_gene: TRBJ1-5
abundance: few
CDR3aa: CSASVGYNQPQHF
CDR3nt: TGCAGTGCTAGTGTAGGATACAATCAGCCCCAGCATTTT

v_gene: TRBV2
d_gene: NA
len: 11
j_gene: TRBJ1-2
abundance: NA
CDR3aa: CASWEGMGYTF
CDR3nt: TGTGCCAGCTGGGAGGGGATGGGCTACACCTTC

v_gene: TRBV28
d_gene: NA
len: 12
j_gene: TRBJ2-5
abundance: NA
CDR3aa: CASSGILETQYF
CDR3nt: TGTGCCAGCAGCGGGATCCTAGAGACCCAGTACTTC

v_gene: TRBV5-6
d_gene: TRBD1
len: 15
j_gene: TRBJ1-1
abundance: NA
CDR3aa: CASSLTGLMNTEAFF
CDR3nt: TGTGCCAGCAGCCTGACAGGGCTAATGAACACTGAAGCTTTCTTT

v_gene: TRBV18
d_gene: NA
len: 16
j_gene: TRBJ1-4
abundance: NA
CDR3aa: CASSPLQGGTNEKLFF
CDR3nt: TGTGCCAGCTCACCACTACAGGGTGGAACTAATGAAAAACTGTTTTTT

v_gene: TRBV4-1
d_gene: NA
len: 15
j_gene: TRBJ2-7
abundance: NA
CDR3aa: CASSHPTGKGYEQYF
CDR3nt: TGCGCCAGCAGCCATCCTACAGGGAAAGGCTACGAGCAGTACTTC

v_gene: TRBV12-3/TRBV12-4
d_gene: TRBD2
len: 13
j_gene: TRBJ2-1
abundance: NA
CDR3aa: CASRTSAYNEQFF
CDR3nt: TGTGCCAGCAGGACTAGCGCTTACAATGAGCAGTTCTTC

v_gene: TRBV9
d_gene: NA
len: 12
j_gene: TRBJ1-1
abundance: NA
CDR3aa: CASSAPNTEAFF
CDR3nt: TGTGCCAGCAGCGCACCAAACACTGAAGCTTTCTTT

v_gene: TRBV25-1
d_gene: NA
len: 13
j_gene: TRBJ1-5
abundance: NA
CDR3aa: CASSDFGNQPQHF
CDR3nt: TGTGCCAGCAGTGATTTCGGCAATCAGCCCCAGCATTTT

v_gene: TRBV11-3
d_gene: TRBD2
len: 16
j_gene: TRBJ2-3
abundance: NA
CDR3aa: CASSSEAGAYTDTQYF
CDR3nt: TGTGCCAGCAGCTCCGAAGCGGGGGCCTACACAGATACGCAGTATTTT

v_gene: TRBV3-1/TRBV3-2
d_gene: NA
len: 16
j_gene: TRBJ1-1
abundance: NA
CDR3aa: CASSQGHGGVNTEAFF
CDR3nt: TGTGCCAGCAGCCAAGGACACGGGGGTGTGAACACTGAAGCTTTCTTT

v_gene: TRBV14
d_gene: NA
len: 13
j_gene: TRBJ1-2
abundance: NA
CDR3aa: CASSQAQDYGYTF
CDR3nt: TGTGCCAGCAGCCAAGCACAGGACTATGGCTACACCTTC

v_gene: TRBV7-2
d_gene: NA
len: 15
j_gene: TRBJ2-7
abundance: NA
CDR3aa: CASSLSTFGSYEQYF
CDR3nt: TGTGCCAGCAGCTTATCTACTTTTGGCTCCTACGAGCAGTACTTC

v_gene: TRBV9
d_gene: NA
len: 14
j_gene: TRBJ2-7
abundance: NA
CDR3aa: CASSVAGVAYEQYF
CDR3nt: TGTGCCAGCAGCGTAGCTGGGGTCGCCTACGAGCAGTACTTC

v_gene: TRBV11-3
d_gene: TRBD1
len: 15
j_gene: TRBJ2-1
abundance: NA
CDR3aa: CASSPGTGVYNEQFF
CDR3nt: TGTGCCAGCAGCCCCGGGACAGGAGTTTACAATGAGCAGTTCTTC

v_gene: TRBV2
d_gene: NA
len: 14
j_gene: TRBJ1-1
abundance: NA
CDR3aa: CASSVGRTNTEAFF
CDR3nt: TGTGCCAGCAGTGTTGGCAGGACGAACACTGAAGCTTTCTTT

v_gene: TRBV27
d_gene: NA
len: 15
j_gene: TRBJ1-3
abundance: NA
CDR3aa: CASSLTRSSGNTIYF
CDR3nt: TGTGCCAGCAGTTTAACAAGAAGCTCTGGAAACACCATATATTTT

v_gene: TRBV5-4
d_gene: TRBD1
len: 14
j_gene: TRBJ2-2
abundance: NA
CDR3aa: CASSLEQGIRELFF
CDR3nt: TGTGCCAGCAGCTTGGAACAGGGGATCCGGGAGCTGTTTTTT